The 32 T cell receptor beta chains below come from one sample, sequenced in a study of CD8+CD57+ T cells in acquired aplastic anemia. Investigators profiled TCR beta VDJ and CDR3 from genomic DNA template. TCRdb redid the calling of the reads with MiXCR, one entry per CDR3 protein. The table shows some 42,000 distinct CDR3 sequences, with about 70% occurring only once. Sample: sorted CD4+, CD8+, or CD8+CD57+ T cells (not recorded which) from PBMCs. The receptors derive from a human donor in good health, serving as a control.

V and J are TRBV24-1 and TRBJ1-2, with D uncertain. This CDR3 has 14 residues. Germline-derived CDR1 and CDR2 are KGHDR and SFDVKD. V lost 4 bases and J 4 bases, leaving 12 bases between the germline ends. The CDR3 sequence: CATSDPGRIYGYTF. CDR3 DNA sequence: TGTGCCACCAGTGACCCTGGACGGATCTATGGCTACACCTTC.

A word on this clonotype: At one end the junction does not follow the germline gene, possibly because of a read error. The chain couples TRBV7-7 to TRBJ1-1; D gene ambiguous. The CDR3 spans 13 residues. In germline, CDR1 is SSHAT, CDR2 FNYEAQ (reference sequence). This chain's CDR3 is CASSLNVNTEAFF. The DNA for the CDR3 is TGTGCTAGCAGCTTAAACGTGAACACTGAAGCTTTCTTT. The full variable domain, in which reference TRBV7-7 and TRBJ1-1 provide the parts outside the CDR3, is GAGVSQSPRYKVTKRGQDVTLRCDPISSHATLYWYQQALGQGPEFLTYFNYEAQPDKSGLPSDRFSAERPEGSISTLTIQRTEQRDSAMYRCASSLNVNTEAFFGQGTRLTVV.

The chain joins TRBV2 to TRBJ2-7; D unresolved. Per germline, CDR1 SNHLY and CDR2 FYNNEI. CDR3 length: 15 amino acids. Trimming left V 5 bases short and J 3 bases short, with 17 bases between. CDR3 nucleotides: TGTGCCAGCAGTCAAGAGGCCGATTCGGTCTACGAGCAGTACTTC. It specifies CASSQEADSVYEQYF.

This clonotype qualifies as medium-sized (0.01 to 0.1%). This sequence joins TRBV2 and TRBJ2-7; 8 bases align to TRBD2. The V and J ends lost 11 bases and 2 bases, in that order; junction bases with no gene match: 5. The CDR3 covers 12 residues. CDR1 is SNHLY, CDR2 FYNNEI, per germline. CDR3 nucleotides: TGTGCCGTGTTAGCGGGGCCCTACGAGCAGTACTTC. This codes for CAVLAGPYEQYF.

The genes are TRBV15 and TRBJ1-2; D call uncertain. From germline, CDR1 is LNHNV and CDR2 YYDKDF (reference sequence). V shed 3 bases and J shed 3 bases, with 11 bases lying between them. CDR3 length equals 14 residues. This CDR3 reads CATSSDRGDYGYTF. The CDR3 coding sequence is TGTGCCACCAGCAGTGATCGCGGAGACTATGGCTACACCTTC. The whole variable domain, remainder taken from reference TRBV15 and TRBJ1-2, is DAMVIQNPRYQVTQFGKPVTLSCSQTLNHNVMYWYQQKSSQAPKLLFHYYDKDFNNEADTPDNFQSRRPNTSFCFLDIRSPGLGDTAMYLCATSSDRGDYGYTFGSGTRLTVV.

The J gene is TRBJ1-4, the V gene TRBV15; D is possibly TRBD1 (5 bases). CDR1 is LNHNV, CDR2 YYDKDF, per germline (reference sequence). V dropped 5 bases and J dropped 7 bases, with 11 bases sitting between them. The CDR3 sequence is 13 residues long. CDR3 protein: CATSGTGTEKLFF. The CDR3 DNA is TGTGCCACCAGCGGCACAGGCACTGAAAAACTGTTTTTT.

The rearrangement uses TRBV10-3 and TRBJ1-2; 11 bases agree with TRBD1. V lost 2 bases to trimming and J lost 4 bases; unmatched junction nucleotides: 9. This CDR3 spans 17 amino acids. Germline V lookup: CDR1 ENHRY, CDR2 SYGVKD. CDR3 DNA: TGTGCCATCAGTGAGCCCGGGACAGGGGGAGATGGCTATGGCTACACCTTC. Its protein is CAISEPGTGGDGYGYTF.

V is TRBV15 and J is TRBJ2-5, with 13 positions matching TRBD2. Germline-derived CDR1 and CDR2 are LNHNV and YYDKDF (reference sequence). The V and J ends lost 4 bases and 3 bases, in that order; junction bases with no gene match: 2. The CDR3 spans 15 residues. CDR3 sequence: CATSKGLAGKETQYF. The CDR3 DNA reads as TGTGCCACCAGCAAGGGACTAGCGGGGAAAGAGACCCAGTACTTC. The full variable domain, rest sourced from reference TRBV15 and TRBJ2-5, is DAMVIQNPRYQVTQFGKPVTLSCSQTLNHNVMYWYQQKSSQAPKLLFHYYDKDFNNEADTPDNFQSRRPNTSFCFLDIRSPGLGDTAMYLCATSKGLAGKETQYFGPGTRLLVL.

This clonotype was seen a handful of times. Because it lacks the conserved phenylalanine or tryptophan at the end, this CDR3 is likely a read error. The chain uses TRBV9 and TRBJ2-3; tentative D call: TRBD2 (6 bases). V was clipped by 4 bases and J by 2 bases, with 17 bases between them. The CDR3 covers 16 residues. Germline V gene sequence: CDR1 SGDLS, CDR2 YYNGEE. Written as DNA, the CDR3 is TGTGCCAGCAGCCTAGGGGTAGCGGAAACCACAGATACGCAGTATCTT. Amino acids: CASSLGVAETTDTQYL.

The chain uses TRBV25-1 and TRBJ1-1; D is uncertain. V was pared by 2 bases and J by 4 bases, with 11 bases between. The germline gives CDR1 MGHDK, CDR2 SYGVNS. This CDR3 is built from 14 residues. CDR3 in amino acids: CASSEVLGSTEAFF. The CDR3 region has the DNA TGTGCCAGCAGTGAAGTATTGGGGAGCACTGAAGCTTTCTTT. Based on the CDR3 plus reference TRBV25-1 and TRBJ1-1, the full variable domain is EADIYQTPRYLVIGTGKKITLECSQTMGHDKMYWYQQDPGMELHLIHYSYGVNSTEKGDLSSESTVSRIRTEHFPLTLESARPSHTSQYLCASSEVLGSTEAFFGQGTRLTVV.

Judged by abundance, this clonotype is medium-sized (0.01 to 0.1%). The V gene is TRBV7-6, the J gene TRBJ1-1, with D hard to call. Germline V gene lookup returns CDR1 SGHVS and CDR2 FNYEAQ. With 1 base removed from V and 1 base from J, the gap between germline ends came to 10 bases. The CDR3 is 15 amino acids. This CDR3 reads CASSLDAWGNTEAFF. The DNA of the CDR3 is TGTGCCAGCAGCTTAGATGCCTGGGGGAACACTGAAGCTTTCTTT.

This clonotype was counted a single time. The V call is TRBV9, the J call TRBJ1-6; TRBD1 matches at 7 bases. The CDR3 loop spans 16 amino acids. The V gene's germline CDR1 is SGDLS and CDR2 YYNGEE. Trimming removed 1 base from V and 5 bases from J; junction bases left unmatched: 6. CDR3 in amino acids: CASSVTGTADNSPLHF. The DNA of the CDR3 is TGTGCCAGCAGCGTAACCGGGACAGCCGATAATTCACCCCTCCACTTT. The whole variable domain, remainder taken from reference TRBV9 and TRBJ1-6, is DSGVTQTPKHLITATGQRVTLRCSPRSGDLSVYWYQQSLDQGLQFLIQYYNGEERAKGNILERFSAQQFPDLHSELNLSSLELGDSALYFCASSVTGTADNSPLHFGNGTRLTVT.

Regarding this clonotype: Because it lacks the conserved phenylalanine or tryptophan at the end, this CDR3 is likely a read error. The V call is TRBV29-1, the J call TRBJ1-1; the match to TRBD1 covers 10 bases. J gave up 8 bases and V 6 bases, and 9 bases lay outside the gene matches. CDR3 length: 13 residues. CDR1 and CDR2 from the germline V gene are SQVTM and ANQGSEA. The CDR3 loop is CSVQTGTGEEAFS. The CDR3 coding sequence is TGCAGCGTCCAGACCGGGACAGGGGAAGAAGCTTTCTCT.

By share, this clonotype ranks as medium-sized. The chain recombines TRBV2 with TRBJ1-1; D might be TRBD1 (5 bases). V was trimmed by 2 bases and J by 2 bases, leaving 12 bases between them. Germline lookup yields CDR1 SNHLY and CDR2 FYNNEI. The CDR3 runs to 15 residues. For the CDR3, the DNA is TGTGCCAGCAGTGAATGGCGGCAGGGTAACACTGAAGCTTTCTTT. Protein: CASSEWRQGNTEAFF.

The chain carries TRBV7-2 and TRBJ2-7; D unresolved. There are 13 residues in the CDR3. Trimming pared 5 bases from V and 3 bases from J, leaving 11 bases between. Germline V gene data show CDR1 as SGHTA and CDR2 as FQGNSA. CDR3 in amino acids: CASSPQWGYEQYF. DNA for the CDR3: TGTGCCAGCAGCCCCCAGTGGGGCTACGAGCAGTACTTC.

The chain recombines TRBV9 with TRBJ1-2; weak D call: TRBD1 (5 bases). V was pared by 4 bases and J by 3 bases, with 16 bases between. Germline-derived CDR1 and CDR2 are SGDLS and YYNGEE. This CDR3 has 15 amino acids. The DNA of the CDR3 is TGTGCCAGCAGCTTCGGACGCATAGGGGACTATGGCTACACCTTC. Translation: CASSFGRIGDYGYTF.

This clonotype appeared a single time. The rearrangement joins TRBV9 to TRBJ2-6; D is ambiguous. Germline CDR1 and CDR2: SGDLS and YYNGEE. The ends were cut back, 0 bases at V and 4 bases at J, with 5 bases in the middle. The CDR3 is made up of 14 amino acids. As DNA, the CDR3 is TGTGCCAGCAGCGTAGGAGCAGGGGCCAACGTCCTGACTTTC. It specifies CASSVGAGANVLTF.

In its sample, this clonotype was seen many times. The gene calls are TRBV6-2 or TRBV6-3 and TRBJ2-6, with D tentatively TRBD1 (5 bases). V lost 0 bases and J lost 0, with 9 bases in between. From germline, CDR1 is MNHEY and CDR2 SVGEGT. This CDR3 region has 17 residues. The CDR3 loop reads CASSYSIGASGANVLTF. Written as DNA, the CDR3 is TGTGCCAGCAGTTACTCGATAGGGGCCTCTGGGGCCAACGTCCTGACTTTC.

The chain links TRBV6-4 to TRBJ2-5, with 8 bases lining up with TRBD2. CDR1 is MRHNA and CDR2 is SNTAGT in the germline V gene. The J segment lost 6 bases and the V segment lost 2 bases, leaving 5 bases of the junction unmatched. This CDR3 is 14 amino acids long. CDR3 residues: CASSDSGGPQTQYF. The CDR3, as DNA: TGTGCCAGCAGTGACAGCGGGGGTCCCCAGACCCAGTACTTC.

The CDR3 sequence is CCPGQGGEKLFF. CDR3 DNA: TGCTGTCCGGGACAGGGAGGAGAAAAACTGTTTTTT. The chain couples TRBV20-1 to TRBJ1-4; 9 nucleotides line up with TRBD1. CDR1 and CDR2 from the germline V gene are DFQATT and SNEGSKA (reference sequence). The CDR3 totals 12 residues.

This chain connects TRBV2 to TRBJ1-1, with 9 bases matching TRBD1. The CDR3 has 14 amino acids. In germline, CDR1 is SNHLY, CDR2 FYNNEI. Trimming at V came to 7 bases and at J to 4 bases, leaving 7 bases not matched to a gene. CDR3 residues: CASTSGQGPTEAFF. The CDR3 coding sequence is TGTGCCAGCACCTCCGGACAGGGGCCCACTGAAGCTTTCTTT.

V is TRBV10-3 and J is TRBJ1-6; 8 nucleotides match TRBD1. J was trimmed by 7 bases and V by 2 bases; bases with no gene match: 4. The CDR3 totals 15 residues. Per germline, CDR1 ENHRY and CDR2 SYGVKD. The CDR3 sequence: CAISESNRGNSPLHF. The CDR3 DNA reads as TGTGCCATCAGTGAGAGTAACAGGGGGAATTCACCCCTCCACTTT.

The chain is built from TRBV15 and TRBJ1-5, with D unclear. The germline V gene encodes CDR1 LNHNV and CDR2 YYDKDF (reference sequence). There are 14 residues in the CDR3. The V end was cut by 1 base, the J end by 2 bases, with 6 bases between. The DNA for the CDR3 is TGTGCCACCAGCAGAGTAGGAGGCAATCAGCCCCAGCATTTT. Translating it yields CATSRVGGNQPQHF.

V gene TRBV10-2 combines with J gene TRBJ2-6, with unresolved D. The V and J ends lost 6 bases and 0 bases respectively, with 9 bases between them. There are 15 residues in the CDR3. Germline CDR1 reads WSHSY; CDR2 reads SAAADI. The CDR3 loop reads CASRATGSGANVLTF. The DNA for the CDR3 is TGCGCCAGCAGGGCGACGGGCTCTGGGGCCAACGTCCTGACTTTC.

This chain connects TRBV30 to TRBJ1-1; unclear D gene. This CDR3 has 14 residues. In germline, CDR1 is GTSNPN, CDR2 SVGIG (reference sequence). The V gene lost 4 bases and the J gene lost 0 bases, with 12 bases spanning the gap. The CDR3 spells CAWKVGVLNTEAFF. DNA for the CDR3: TGTGCCTGGAAGGTAGGAGTCCTGAACACTGAAGCTTTCTTT. The variable domain in full, completed from reference TRBV30 and TRBJ1-1, reads SQTIHQWPATLVQPVGSPLSLECTVEGTSNPNLYWYRQAAGRGLQLLFYSVGIGQISSEVPQNLSASRPQDRQFILSSKKLLLSDSGFYLCAWKVGVLNTEAFFGQGTRLTVV.

The chain links TRBV7-8 to TRBJ1-2; D is uncertain. The CDR3 extends over 15 amino acids. CDR1 and CDR2 from the germline V gene are SGHVS and FQNEAQ. Trimming took off 2 bases at V and 4 bases at J, with 14 bases between the two ends. In DNA, the CDR3 is TGTGCCAGCAGCTTAATCGGGAGTAAGGGCTATGGCTACACCTTC. It specifies CASSLIGSKGYGYTF. Together with reference TRBV7-8 and TRBJ1-2, the CDR3 gives the full variable domain: GAGVSQSPRYKVAKRGQDVALRCDPISGHVSLFWYQQALGQGPEFLTYFQNEAQLDKSGLPSDRFFAERPEGSVSTLKIQRTQQEDSAVYLCASSLIGSKGYGYTFGSGTRLTVV.

The chain carries TRBV29-1 and TRBJ1-1; D is uncertain. V lost 5 bases, J lost 1 base, and 20 bases lay in between. Germline loops: CDR1 SQVTM, CDR2 ANQGSEA. This CDR3 comprises 16 residues. The CDR3 DNA is TGCAGCGTTTCACCAGAGCTGCGACAAAGGAACACTGAAGCTTTCTTT. Translating it yields CSVSPELRQRNTEAFF. Full variable domain (rest looked up from reference TRBV29-1 and TRBJ1-1): SAVISQKPSRDICQRGTSLTIQCQVDSQVTMMFWYRQQPGQSLTLIATANQGSEATYESGFVIDKFPISRPNLTFSTLTVSNMSPEDSSIYLCSVSPELRQRNTEAFFGQGTRLTVV.

The sample holds many counts of this clonotype. The CDR3 coding sequence is TGCGCCAGCAGCCGGGACAGGACATCCAATCAGCCCCAGCATTTT. Its translation: CASSRDRTSNQPQHF. The chain links TRBV4-1 to TRBJ1-5; 8 nucleotides line up with TRBD1. Germline assignment: CDR1 MGHRA and CDR2 YSYEKL. Germline trimming cut 4 bases from V and 3 bases from J; bases unmatched to any gene: 5. The CDR3 is made up of 15 amino acids.

J is TRBJ2-3 and V is TRBV24-1; 8 bases fit TRBD2. V was clipped by 3 bases and J by 2 bases; unmatched bases: 3. Per germline, CDR1 KGHDR and CDR2 SFDVKD. CDR3 length: 15 residues. CDR3 in DNA: TGTGCCACCAGTGATCCGCGGGGGGCCACAGATACGCAGTATTTT. It specifies CATSDPRGATDTQYF.

The rearrangement uses TRBV4-1 and TRBJ2-7; TRBD1 matches 12 bases. Germline values: CDR1 MGHRA, CDR2 YSYEKL. CDR3 length: 15 residues. V shed 4 bases, J shed 7 bases, and the junction held 8 bases outside the gene matches. The DNA of the CDR3 is TGCGCCAGCAGCCCAACCGGGACAGGGGGCGGAGAGCAGTACTTC. Its protein product is CASSPTGTGGGEQYF.

The rearrangement joins TRBV11-2 to TRBJ2-1; 7 bases fit TRBD2. J gave up 0 bases and V 3 bases, and 2 bases lay outside the gene matches. This CDR3 comprises 15 residues. Germline CDR1 and CDR2: SGHAT and FQNNGV. The chain's CDR3 is CASSFGGSSYNEQFF. The CDR3 DNA follows: TGTGCCAGCAGCTTCGGGGGGAGCTCCTACAATGAGCAGTTCTTC.

For this clonotype: An end of the junction does not agree with germline; a read error may underlie this. The V gene is TRBV19, the J gene TRBJ2-2; perhaps TRBD1 as D (7 bases). Germline V gene lookup returns CDR1 LNHDA and CDR2 SQIVND (reference sequence). The CDR3 has 15 amino acids. DNA for the CDR3: TGTGCCAGTAGTATTCTGCAGGGGGGCACCGGGGAGCTATTTTTT. Residues: CASSILQGGTGELFF. Using reference TRBV19 and TRBJ2-2 for the parts outside the CDR3, the full variable domain is DGGITQSPKYLFRKEGQNVTLSCEQNLNHDAMYWYRQDPGQGLRLIYYSQIVNDFQKGDIAEGYSVSREKKESFPLTVTSAQKNPTAFYLCASSILQGGTGELFFGEGSRLTVL.